A single sample is the source of the 30 T cell receptor beta chains below, sequenced in a study of blood T cell repertoires in COVID-19. This table comes from immunoSEQ multiplex PCR, and its TCRdb copy is limited to in-frame clones, with some not included. The sample contains 170,000 or so clones, 80% to 85% of which appear only once. What was sequenced was peripheral blood. The source of these receptors is a woman aged 70 to 79 with COVID-19, enrolled during active disease.

V and J are TRBV5-1 and TRBJ2-7, with 12 bases that match TRBD2. J lost 2 bases, V lost 6 bases, and 6 bases had no gene match. The CDR3 totals 15 residues. Per the germline V gene, CDR1 is SGHRS and CDR2 is YFSETQ. The DNA for the CDR3 is TGCGCCAGCACCCTGACTAGCGGGGGCACCTACGAGCAGTACTTC. Protein sequence: CASTLTSGGTYEQYF.

This chain links TRBV9 with TRBJ2-2; D gene ambiguous. This CDR3 comprises 15 residues. Germline CDR1 reads SGDLS; CDR2 reads YYNGEE. Trimming cost V 3 bases and J 3 bases, with 12 bases left between them. The CDR3 region has the DNA TGTGCCAGCAGCGGAACCTTAGCAGACACCGGGGAGCTGTTTTTT. Translated, it gives CASSGTLADTGELFF.

The V call is TRBV5-1, the J call TRBJ1-1; 7 bases agree with TRBD1. This CDR3 spans 14 amino acids. V shed 2 bases and J 1 base; nucleotides not matched to a gene: 2. The germline gives CDR1 SGHRS, CDR2 YFSETQ. The CDR3 region is CASSFGDRNTEAFF. The CDR3 nucleotides read TGCGCCAGCAGCTTTGGGGACAGGAACACTGAAGCTTTCTTT. Using reference TRBV5-1 and TRBJ1-1 for the parts outside the CDR3, the full variable domain is KAGVTQTPRYLIKTRGQQVTLSCSPISGHRSVSWYQQTPGQGLQFLFEYFSETQRNKGNFPGRFSGRQFSNSRSEMNVSTLELGDSALYLCASSFGDRNTEAFFGQGTRLTVV.

J is TRBJ1-2 and V is TRBV7-2; D is perhaps TRBD1 (6 bases). The V and J ends lost 1 base and 12 bases respectively, with 18 bases between them. This CDR3 has 14 amino acids. Germline CDR1 and CDR2: SGHTA and FQGNSA. The DNA for the CDR3 is TGTGCCAGCAGCTTAGTTCCGGGACAATCTTCCAACACCTTC. It codes for CASSLVPGQSSNTF.

The CDR3 region has the DNA TGTGCCAGCTCACCAACAGGGATTGGGGAAAAACTGTTTTTT. As protein: CASSPTGIGEKLFF. The rearrangement uses TRBV18 and TRBJ1-4; D possibly corresponds to TRBD1 (6 bases). The CDR3 length is 14 residues. The germline V and J ends were trimmed by 2 bases and 8 bases, with 12 bases remaining between them. Per the germline V gene, CDR1 is KGHSH and CDR2 is LQKENI.

J is TRBJ1-1 and V is TRBV7-9; no reliable D call. V was shortened by 3 bases and J by 1 base, with 18 bases between the two germline ends. This CDR3 is 17 amino acids long. The V gene's germline CDR1 is SEHNR and CDR2 FQNEAQ (reference sequence). The CDR3 region has the DNA TGTGCCAGCAGCTTCCCCGGACGCGGGAAGGGGAACACTGAAGCTTTCTTT. As protein: CASSFPGRGKGNTEAFF.

The chain couples TRBV2 to TRBJ1-2; D gene ambiguous. The germline gives CDR1 SNHLY, CDR2 FYNNEI. The CDR3 extends over 10 amino acids. With 10 bases removed from V and 8 bases from J, the gap between germline ends came to 11 bases. In nucleotides, the CDR3 is TGTGCCACCCGCGGTGGCGGCTACACCTTC. Translation: CATRGGGYTF.

J is TRBJ2-3 and V is TRBV2; D might be TRBD2 (5 bases). V dropped 5 bases and J dropped 11 bases, with 11 bases sitting between them. The CDR3 is 11 amino acids. Germline V gives CDR1 SNHLY, CDR2 FYNNEI. The CDR3 DNA reads TGTGCCAGCAGTTCGGGATTCGTGCAGTATTTT. Translated: CASSSGFVQYF.

The rearrangement joins TRBV6-1 to TRBJ2-5; D is unresolved. V dropped 8 bases and J dropped 5 bases, with 9 bases sitting between them. Germline V gene lookup returns CDR1 MNHNS and CDR2 SASEGT. The CDR3 is made up of 11 amino acids. CDR3 region: CASLERETQYF. The CDR3 region has the DNA TGTGCCAGCCTCGAACGGGAGACCCAGTACTTC.

The gene calls are TRBV5-4 and TRBJ1-5, with D hard to call. CDR3 length equals 13 residues. V lost 3 bases and J 6 bases, leaving 10 bases between the germline ends. Germline CDR1 and CDR2: SGHNT and YYREEE (reference sequence). CDR3 residues: CASSSGVGQPQHF. DNA for the CDR3: TGTGCCAGCAGCTCCGGGGTCGGTCAGCCCCAGCATTTT.

This clone was seen a handful of times. The V gene is TRBV11-2, the J gene TRBJ2-3; D unclear. The CDR3 is 13 amino acids. Trimming removed 3 bases from V and 1 base from J, with 5 bases in between. Germline loops: CDR1 SGHAT, CDR2 FQNNGV. CDR3 bases: TGTGCCAGCAGCTTTCCAGGCACAGATACGCAGTATTTT. It codes for CASSFPGTDTQYF.

The genes are TRBV3-1 (or the pseudogene TRBV3-2) and TRBJ2-7, with 15 bases lining up with TRBD2. The CDR3 length is 18 residues. J gave up 2 bases and V 4 bases, and 9 bases lay outside the gene matches. Germline values: CDR1 LGHDT, CDR2 YNNKEL (reference sequence). For the CDR3, the DNA is TGTGCCAGCAGCCGGACTAGCGGGAGGGCCCTCAGACCCTACGAGCAGTACTTC. Protein: CASSRTSGRALRPYEQYF.

The J gene is TRBJ1-5, the V gene TRBV7-2; 8 bases line up with TRBD1. CDR1 SGHTA and CDR2 FQGNSA come from the germline V gene. Trimming took 3 bases from V and 7 from J; bases not matched to a gene: 8. This CDR3 spans 15 amino acids. The CDR3 region is CASSLESGGRQPQHF. The CDR3 DNA reads as TGTGCCAGCAGCTTGGAGTCAGGGGGCAGGCAGCCCCAGCATTTT.

Details on this clone: The limits of the CDR3 on the DNA are not certain, so only TCRdb's listed CDR3 is given. The chain uses TRBV21-1 and TRBJ2-1; the DNA was not used to check the table's D call, TRBD2. TRBV21-1 is a pseudogene segment. Counting both end residues, the CDR3 totals 17 amino acids. CDR3 in amino acids: CASSWGRGIRSHNEQFF.

This sequence joins TRBV19 and TRBJ1-4; D might be TRBD1 (5 bases). Germline loops: CDR1 LNHDA, CDR2 SQIVND (reference sequence). Between the trimmed V and J ends, which lost 7 bases and 0 bases, there was a span of 12 bases. The CDR3 contains 15 residues. CDR3 DNA sequence: TGTGCCAGTAAGCTACCGGGGGCAACTAATGAAAAACTGTTTTTT. Protein sequence: CASKLPGATNEKLFF.

The chain combines TRBV28 with TRBJ2-2, with a tentative D call TRBD2 (5 bases). Trimming left V 8 bases short and J 6 bases short, with 7 bases between. This CDR3 region has 11 residues. Germline CDR1 reads MDHEN; CDR2 reads SYDVKM. CDR3 DNA: TGTGCCAGCGGGCGGGCCGGGGAGCTGTTTTTT. Translating it yields CASGRAGELFF.

This clone was counted between two and nine times. This chain links TRBV6-5 with TRBJ1-1; D is possibly TRBD1 (5 bases). The CDR3 loop spans 11 amino acids. Germline-derived CDR1 and CDR2 are MNHEY and SVGAGI. Between the trimmed V and J ends, which lost 4 bases and 12 bases, there was a span of 12 bases. The CDR3 coding sequence is TGTGCCAGCAGTTTGGGTCGGGGGACTTTCTTT. Amino acid sequence: CASSLGRGTFF.

V is TRBV5-1 and J is TRBJ2-1; TRBD1 might be the D (6 bases). Germline lookup yields CDR1 SGHRS and CDR2 YFSETQ. This CDR3 is 12 amino acids long. Deletions cut 5 bases from V and 7 bases from J, with 10 bases between. Here the CDR3 reads CASSLGGNEQFF. Here the CDR3 DNA reads TGCGCCAGCAGTTTAGGGGGTAATGAGCAGTTCTTC.

In this sample, this clone turned up many times. Germline is not matched at one junction end, which may reflect a read error. V usage is TRBV24-1 and J usage is TRBJ2-7; possible D gene TRBD2, 6 bases. The CDR3 consists of 12 residues. The germline V gene has CDR1 KGHDR and CDR2 SFDVKD. The CDR3 protein is CAKVPWAGSCGF. The CDR3 nucleotides are TGTGCCAAAGTGCCGTGGGCGGGGAGTTGTGGCTTC.

Regarding this clone: One end of the junction varies from germline; a read error may be responsible. The chain has TRBV25-1 and TRBJ2-7, with 9 bases lining up with TRBD1. Germline V CDR1 and CDR2: MGHDK, SYGVNS. There are 13 residues in the CDR3. The CDR3 DNA is TGTGCCAGCAGTTCTCACTCCGGGACAGGGCCTAACTTC. Translated, it gives CASSSHSGTGPNF.

With regard to this clone: A read error may produce the germline difference seen at one junction end. The chain carries TRBV28 and TRBJ1-1; D is uncertain. This CDR3 contains 13 residues. Germline V CDR1 and CDR2: MDHEN, SYDVKM. CDR3 DNA: TGTGCCAGCATTCAGACAACAAACAGTGAAGCTTTCTTT. This translates into CASIQTTNSEAFF.

J is TRBJ1-1 and V is TRBV5-1, with 7 bases that match TRBD1. CDR1 is SGHRS and CDR2 is YFSETQ in the germline V gene. The trim removed 2 bases at V and 1 base at J, leaving 8 bases unmatched. This CDR3 comprises 16 residues. This CDR3 is CASSLYTGTANTEAFF. The CDR3 coding sequence is TGCGCCAGCAGCTTATATACCGGGACAGCGAACACTGAAGCTTTCTTT.

V gene TRBV27 combines with J gene TRBJ2-4; 8 positions agree with TRBD2. V shed 5 bases, J shed 8 bases, and the junction held 11 bases outside the gene matches. The CDR3 loop spans 15 amino acids. The germline CDR1 and CDR2 sequences are MNHEY and SMNVEV (reference sequence). CDR3 DNA: TGTGCCAGCAGTCTAAGAGCGGGAGCGGGGTACATTCAGTACTTC. Encoded protein: CASSLRAGAGYIQYF.

V usage is TRBV7-2 and J usage is TRBJ2-2; D may be TRBD1 (5 bases). The CDR3 is made up of 13 amino acids. The V gene's germline CDR1 is SGHTA and CDR2 FQGNSA. V was shortened by 4 bases and J by 7 bases, with 10 bases between the two germline ends. CDR3 nucleotide sequence: TGTGCCAGCAGCTCAGAAGGGGTCGGGGAGCTGTTTTTT. This gives the protein CASSSEGVGELFF.

The V gene is TRBV7-2, the J gene TRBJ2-2; D is unresolved. This CDR3 spans 14 amino acids. V was cut by 6 bases and J by 1 base, with 9 bases left in between. Germline-derived CDR1 and CDR2 are SGHTA and FQGNSA. CDR3 coding DNA: TGTGCCAGCAGTTCTCACTGGAACACCGGGGAGCTGTTTTTT. Protein: CASSSHWNTGELFF.

This rearrangement joins TRBV6-2 or TRBV6-3 to TRBJ1-1; tentative D call: TRBD1 (5 bases). There are 13 residues in the CDR3. CDR1 MNHEY and CDR2 SVGEGT come from the germline V gene. V was clipped by 4 bases and J by 5 bases, with 11 bases between them. The CDR3 DNA reads TGTGCCAGCAGTTTGGGGGGTTGGACTGAAGCTTTCTTT. It translates to CASSLGGWTEAFF.

The chain has TRBV30 and TRBJ1-2; D possibly corresponds to TRBD1 (6 bases). Germline CDR1 GTSNPN, CDR2 SVGIG (reference sequence). V dropped 5 bases and J dropped 4 bases, with 17 bases sitting between them. This CDR3 region has 14 residues. The CDR3 nucleotides read TGTGCCTGGGGCAGGGGTACGGAGTCCTATGGCTACACCTTC. This encodes CAWGRGTESYGYTF.

The chain has TRBV4-3 and TRBJ2-3; D unclear. In germline, CDR1 is LGHNA, CDR2 YSLEER. This CDR3 has 15 residues. Trimming stripped 0 bases from V and 3 bases from J, with 10 bases between. For the CDR3, the DNA is TGCGCCAGCAGCCAAGATCCGGGTTTTACAGATACGCAGTATTTT. Its translation is CASSQDPGFTDTQYF.

V gene TRBV3-1 (or the pseudogene TRBV3-2) combines with J gene TRBJ2-7; TRBD2 agrees at 7 bases. The CDR3 length is 15 residues. Trimming took 0 bases from V and 3 from J; bases not matched to a gene: 5. Germline lookup yields CDR1 LGHDT and CDR2 YNNKEL (reference sequence). CDR3 residues: CASSQEGGSGYEQYF. CDR3 DNA: TGTGCCAGCAGCCAAGAGGGCGGGAGTGGCTACGAGCAGTACTTC.

V usage is TRBV15 and J usage is TRBJ2-7, with 10 bases matching TRBD1. There are 13 residues in the CDR3. The germline CDR1 and CDR2 sequences are LNHNV and YYDKDF (reference sequence). Germline trimming cut 8 bases from V and 5 bases from J; bases unmatched to any gene: 6. The CDR3: CATRDRGFDEQYF. The DNA for the CDR3 is TGTGCCACCCGGGACAGGGGTTTCGACGAGCAGTACTTC.